Sequencing of this TCR beta chain was carried out in a study of T-cell reconstitution after alpha-beta-depleted transplantation in children. Unique molecular identifiers were built into the TCRbeta library. TCRdb re-called the PCR reads with MiXCR, one entry per CDR3 protein. The repertoire holds 95,000 to 120,000 distinct CDR3 sequences, around 6.4% seen once, with approximately 25% in the top ten. This CDR3 is 16 amino acids long. V shed 4 bases, J shed 0 bases, and the junction held 9 bases outside the gene matches. Germline V gene data show CDR1 as MDHEN and CDR2 as SYDVKM. The specimen was PBMCs, mostly from graft donor cells, collected 360 days after TCRalphabeta/CD19-depleted stem cell transplant. The chain uses TRBV28 and TRBJ2-7; 7 bases map to TRBD2. The receptor was isolated from a male patient between 2 and 10 years old who had a stem cell transplant for acute lymphoblastic leukemia, so the T cells may come from the graft donor. CDR3 in amino acids: CASSSPGGPRSYEQYF. CDR3 DNA sequence: TGTGCCAGCAGTTCACCGGGGGGACCTCGCTCCTACGAGCAGTACTTC. Full variable domain (missing parts from reference TRBV28 and TRBJ2-7): DVKVTQSSRYLVKRTGEKVFLECVQDMDHENMFWYRQDPGLGLRLIYFSYDVKMKEKGDIPEGYSVSREKKERFSLILESASTNQTSMYLCASSSPGGPRSYEQYFGPGTRLTVT.